This T cell receptor beta chain stems from a study of identical twins. TCRdb reanalysed the 5' RACE reads using MiXCR and keeps one entry per CDR3 protein. Of some 570,000 distinct CDR3 sequences in the sample, 20% to 25% were seen once. Trimming left V 7 bases short and J 5 bases short, with 17 bases between. The germline V gene encodes CDR1 ENHRY and CDR2 SYGVKD. CDR3 length: 14 amino acids. This clonotype was seen a handful of times. Its target is not known. Findings and caveats of the study: Beta out-of-frame sequences showed weaker excess sharing between twins. For out-of-frame alpha sequences shared by twins, low generation probability was in excess. High-abundance cord blood beta clonotypes had fewer insertions; memory repertoires showed none.

These data also formed part of another study, on yellow fever vaccine responses in identical twins.

The V gene is TRBV10-3, the J gene TRBJ2-5; D may be TRBD2 (6 bases). The clonotype comes from a woman in her late teens or twenties in good health. The sequencing input was CD4+ T cells sorted from blood. Here the CDR3 reads CAINPGTRSETQYF. In DNA, the CDR3 is TGTGCCATCAACCCCGGGACTCGATCGGAGACCCAGTACTTC.